Here is one TCR beta chain with its context. Per the study methods: The authors estimated nucleated cell counts from reference gene primer amplification. Libraries were prepared by immunoSEQ multiplex PCR; TCRdb keeps only in-frame clonotypes and omits some of them. That table is the source of V, J and clone size, and D and trimming were worked out from the DNA. The data show 75,000 to 95,000 clones, about two thirds seen once. The sample is drawn from a study of blood T cell repertoires in COVID-19. In the study overall: T cells, B-cell-depleted T cells, or PBMCs supplied cDNA or gDNA.

Sequenced input: peripheral blood. This clonotype was sampled from a woman aged 55-69 years in a cohort sampled during active or convalescent COVID-19.

Written as DNA, the CDR3 is TGTGCCAGCACCCCCCCCCAGGATCCCTCCAATGAGCAGTTCTTC. It translates to CASTPPQDPSNEQFF. The chain couples TRBV21-1 to TRBJ2-1; the D call of TRBD1 is as the table states it, not checked on the DNA. TRBV21-1 is termed a pseudogene. The CDR3 contains 15 residues.